The 24 T cell receptor beta chains below come from one sample, sequenced in a study of blood T cell repertoires in COVID-19. This table comes from immunoSEQ multiplex PCR, and its TCRdb copy is limited to in-frame clones, with some not included. The table lists 95,000 to 150,000 clones, about 91% of them singletons. The sequencing sample was made of peripheral blood. These receptors were obtained from a woman in her forties or fifties with active or convalescent COVID-19.

The chain carries TRBV6-2 or TRBV6-3 and TRBJ2-3; 7 nucleotides match TRBD2. Per germline, CDR1 MNHEY and CDR2 SVGEGT. This CDR3 contains 16 residues. The V gene end was trimmed by 4 bases and the J gene end by 4 bases; junction bases not matched to a gene: 11. For the CDR3, the DNA is TGTGCCAGCAGTTCTTTCGGGCGGGAGTTTTCAGATACGCAGTATTTT. Translating it yields CASSSFGREFSDTQYF.

This sequence joins TRBV24-1 and TRBJ2-3, with 12 bases fitting TRBD2. Trimming took 2 bases from V and 4 from J; bases not matched to a gene: 3. Germline V gives CDR1 KGHDR, CDR2 SFDVKD. This CDR3 is 16 amino acids long. Here the CDR3 DNA reads TGTGCCACCAGTGATTGGACTAGCGGGGCCGCAGATACGCAGTATTTT. Amino acids: CATSDWTSGAADTQYF.

The chain recombines TRBV29-1 with TRBJ2-1; 8 bases map to TRBD1. Germline loops: CDR1 SQVTM, CDR2 ANQGSEA. This CDR3 has 15 residues. V dropped 7 bases and J dropped 0; count of bases not matched to a gene: 8. CDR3 amino acids: CSATRTGTSYNEQFF. CDR3 nucleotide sequence: TGCAGCGCAACCAGGACAGGGACCTCCTACAATGAGCAGTTCTTC.

The V gene is TRBV29-1, the J gene TRBJ2-7, with TRBD2 identical over 15 bases. The CDR3 is 17 residues long. Germline assignment: CDR1 SQVTM and CDR2 ANQGSEA. V lost 5 bases, J lost 2 bases, and 10 bases stayed unmatched. CDR3 protein: CSVSGLAGGTATYEQYF. In nucleotides, the CDR3 is TGCAGCGTTTCGGGACTAGCGGGAGGAACAGCAACCTACGAGCAGTACTTC.

This clone was seen a single time. This chain uses TRBV5-5 with TRBJ2-1; the match to TRBD2 covers 9 bases. This CDR3 contains 19 residues. V lost 6 bases and J lost 4; bases outside the gene matches: 20. The germline gives CDR1 SGHKS, CDR2 YYEKEE (reference sequence). The CDR3 protein is CASNPGVFVGGRDYNEQFF. For the CDR3, the DNA is TGTGCCAGCAACCCAGGGGTTTTTGTAGGCGGGAGGGATTACAATGAGCAGTTCTTC.

The genes are TRBV5-1 and TRBJ2-7; 8 positions agree with TRBD1. There are 13 residues in the CDR3. Per the germline V gene, CDR1 is SGHRS and CDR2 is YFSETQ. The V segment lost 4 bases and the J segment 9 bases; nucleotides outside the gene matches: 9. The CDR3 nucleotides are TGCGCCAGCAGCCGAGTGGGACAGGCGGTGCAGTACTTC. This translates into CASSRVGQAVQYF.

V and J are TRBV18 and TRBJ2-1; 9 bases map to TRBD2. V trimming: 3 bases; J trimming: 0 bases; junction bases outside the gene matches: 6. Germline CDR1 is KGHSH and CDR2 is LQKENI. The CDR3 loop spans 17 amino acids. The chain's CDR3 is CASSPIAGESSYNEQFF. The CDR3 bases are TGTGCCAGCTCACCCATAGCGGGAGAGAGCTCCTACAATGAGCAGTTCTTC.

The chain has TRBV7-9 and TRBJ1-2; 9 bases are shared with TRBD1. The CDR3 sequence is 14 residues long. Germline V gives CDR1 SEHNR, CDR2 FQNEAQ (reference sequence). The ends lost 5 bases at V and 7 bases at J; junction bases unmatched: 8. The CDR3 sequence: CASSLRDRDGGYTF. For the CDR3, the DNA is TGTGCCAGCAGCCTCCGGGACAGGGATGGTGGCTACACCTTC.

This chain joins TRBV19 and TRBJ2-1, with 8 bases matching TRBD2. This CDR3 has 16 residues. J was trimmed by 8 bases and V by 5 bases; bases with no gene match: 14. In germline, CDR1 is LNHDA, CDR2 SQIVND (reference sequence). CDR3 DNA sequence: TGTGCCAGTAGTTCTTCCGGGACTAGTGTTTCGGATGAGCAGTTCTTC. Its protein is CASSSSGTSVSDEQFF.

This chain links TRBV15 with TRBJ2-7; 8 nucleotides agree with TRBD2. Trimming at V came to 2 bases and at J to 3 bases, leaving 6 bases not matched to a gene. The germline CDR1 and CDR2 sequences are LNHNV and YYDKDF (reference sequence). This CDR3 is built from 15 residues. The DNA for the CDR3 is TGTGCCACCAGCAGAAACCGGGAGGGGGGCTACGAGCAGTACTTC. Translating it yields CATSRNREGGYEQYF.

The chain employs TRBV7-3 and TRBJ2-1; D gene ambiguous. The CDR3 has 15 amino acids. Germline CDR1 reads SGHTA; CDR2 reads FQGTGA. V was cut by 1 base and J by 3 bases, with 10 bases left in between. This CDR3 reads CASSLNPGGYNEQFF. The CDR3 nucleotides are TGTGCCAGCAGCTTAAACCCCGGCGGCTACAATGAGCAGTTCTTC.

The chain is built from TRBV3-1 (or the pseudogene TRBV3-2) and TRBJ2-1, with 8 nucleotides matching TRBD2. This CDR3 has 18 amino acids. V lost 0 bases, J lost 6 bases, and 13 bases stayed unmatched. CDR1 and CDR2 from the germline V gene are LGHDT and YNNKEL (reference sequence). The chain's CDR3 is CASSQDGGGRLTFNEQFF. In DNA form, the CDR3 reads TGTGCCAGCAGCCAAGATGGAGGCGGGAGGTTAACCTTCAATGAGCAGTTCTTC.

This rearrangement joins TRBV18 to TRBJ2-2; 9 bases are a match to TRBD1. Per the germline V gene, CDR1 is KGHSH and CDR2 is LQKENI. Losses at the gene ends were 2 bases for V and 4 bases for J; bases not matched to a gene: 11. CDR3 length: 18 amino acids. This chain's CDR3 is CASSPRVPGQGGTGELFF. CDR3 nucleotide sequence: TGTGCCAGCTCACCAAGGGTTCCGGGACAGGGCGGCACCGGGGAGCTGTTTTTT.

The chain carries TRBV21-1 and TRBJ2-5; the D call of TRBD2 is as the table states it, not checked on the DNA. TRBV21-1 is recorded as a pseudogene. This CDR3 has 15 residues. The CDR3 DNA reads as TGTGCCAGCAGCAAAGTCGTACGGGAGGAAGAGACCCAGTACTTC. Residues: CASSKVVREEETQYF.

CDR3 region: CATSAGSLYEQYF. CDR3 DNA sequence: TGTGCCACTAGCGCGGGGAGCTTATACGAGCAGTACTTC. The chain employs TRBV24-1 and TRBJ2-7; perhaps TRBD2 as D (6 bases). Looked up from germline, CDR1 is KGHDR and CDR2 is SFDVKD. The CDR3 contains 13 residues. Trimming shortened V by 10 bases and J by 4 bases, and 16 bases separated the two germline ends.

V gene TRBV3-1 (or the pseudogene TRBV3-2) combines with J gene TRBJ1-1; TRBD1 agrees at 12 bases. Germline loops: CDR1 LGHDT, CDR2 YNNKEL (reference sequence). The CDR3 runs 16 residues. The V segment lost 7 bases and the J segment 8 bases; nucleotides outside the gene matches: 14. This chain's CDR3 is CASNHGTGGLTGEAFF. The CDR3 bases are TGTGCCAGCAACCACGGGACAGGGGGCCTAACAGGGGAAGCTTTCTTT.

The J gene is TRBJ2-5, the V gene TRBV6-1, with a possible D match to TRBD2 (5 bases). Per the germline V gene, CDR1 is MNHNS and CDR2 is SASEGT. The CDR3 spans 14 residues. Between the trimmed V and J ends, which lost 0 bases and 2 bases, there was a span of 7 bases. The CDR3, as DNA: TGTGCCAGCAGTGAAGCGGGAGTTCAAGAGACCCAGTACTTC. It specifies CASSEAGVQETQYF.

The chain is built from TRBV7-9 and TRBJ2-2; maybe TRBD2 (6 bases). Trimming stripped 11 bases from V and 5 bases from J, with 9 bases between. This CDR3 has 11 residues. Germline CDR1 reads SEHNR; CDR2 reads FQNEAQ (reference sequence). For the CDR3, the DNA is TGTGCCCTGGGGGGAACCGGGGAGCTGTTTTTT. Amino acid sequence: CALGGTGELFF.

The V and J genes are TRBV19 and TRBJ1-6; 7 nucleotides line up with TRBD1. The CDR3 sequence is 14 residues long. With 5 bases clipped from V and 9 bases from J, the junction kept 7 bases outside the gene matches. The V gene's germline CDR1 is LNHDA and CDR2 SQIVND (reference sequence). CDR3 coding DNA: TGTGCCAGTAGTGACGGGACAGCTCGTTCACCCCTCCACTTT. Translated, it gives CASSDGTARSPLHF.

V gene TRBV7-6 combines with J gene TRBJ2-7; TRBD1 agrees at 7 bases. The CDR3 length is 15 residues. Germline lookup yields CDR1 SGHVS and CDR2 FNYEAQ. V lost 5 bases, J lost 5 bases, and 12 bases stayed unmatched. The CDR3 nucleotides are TGTGCCAGCAGCCCAAAGACAGGGCCTCGGGACGAGCAGTACTTC. Residues: CASSPKTGPRDEQYF.

The V and J genes are TRBV7-3 and TRBJ2-1; maybe TRBD2 (6 bases). Germline CDR1 and CDR2: SGHTA and FQGTGA. The CDR3 consists of 14 residues. Trimming cost V 4 bases and J 6 bases, with 13 bases left between them. CDR3 sequence: CASSSGRGGNEQFF. The CDR3 DNA sequence: TGTGCCAGCAGCTCCGGGAGAGGTGGCAATGAGCAGTTCTTC.

The chain has TRBV28 and TRBJ1-4, with a possible D match to TRBD1 (5 bases). V was cut by 5 bases and J by 3 bases, with 13 bases left in between. The germline gives CDR1 MDHEN, CDR2 SYDVKM. There are 15 residues in the CDR3. CDR3 sequence: CASSGAVIANEKLFF. CDR3 nucleotides: TGTGCCAGCAGTGGGGCGGTGATAGCTAATGAAAAACTGTTTTTT.

The chain uses TRBV6-6 and TRBJ2-5; D is ambiguous. The ends were cut back, 5 bases at V and 5 bases at J, with 6 bases in the middle. Germline CDR1 reads MNHNY; CDR2 reads SVGAGI (reference sequence). CDR3 size: 11 residues. This chain's CDR3 is CASSLEETQYF. CDR3 DNA sequence: TGTGCCAGCAGTCTGGAGGAGACCCAGTACTTC.

The V call is TRBV3-1 (or the pseudogene TRBV3-2), the J call TRBJ1-1; 7 nucleotides match TRBD1. The V and J ends lost 0 bases and 9 bases, in that order; junction bases with no gene match: 4. CDR1 is LGHDT, CDR2 YNNKEL, per germline (reference sequence). The CDR3 spans 13 residues. CDR3 sequence (DNA): TGTGCCAGCAGCCAAGAACGACAGGGACAAGCTTTCTTT. It specifies CASSQERQGQAFF.